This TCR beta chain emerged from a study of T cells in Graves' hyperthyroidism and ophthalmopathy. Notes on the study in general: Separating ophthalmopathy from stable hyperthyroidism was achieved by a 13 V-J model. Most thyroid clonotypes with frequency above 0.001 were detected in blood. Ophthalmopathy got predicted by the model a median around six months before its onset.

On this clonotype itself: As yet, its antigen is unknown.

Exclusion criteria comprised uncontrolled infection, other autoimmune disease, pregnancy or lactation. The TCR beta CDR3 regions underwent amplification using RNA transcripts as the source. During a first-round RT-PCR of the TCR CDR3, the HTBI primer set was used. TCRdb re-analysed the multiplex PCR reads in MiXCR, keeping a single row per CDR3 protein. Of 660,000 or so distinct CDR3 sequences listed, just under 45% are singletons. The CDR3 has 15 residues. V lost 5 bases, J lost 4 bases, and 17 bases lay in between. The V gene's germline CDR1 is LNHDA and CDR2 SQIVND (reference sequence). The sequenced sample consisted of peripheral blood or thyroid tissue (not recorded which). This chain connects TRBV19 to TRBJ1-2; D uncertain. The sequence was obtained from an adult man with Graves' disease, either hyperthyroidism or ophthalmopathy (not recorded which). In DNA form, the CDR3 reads TGTGCCAGTAGTTCCCCTCTGAGGTCCTTCTATGGCTACACCTTC. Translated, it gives CASSSPLRSFYGYTF.